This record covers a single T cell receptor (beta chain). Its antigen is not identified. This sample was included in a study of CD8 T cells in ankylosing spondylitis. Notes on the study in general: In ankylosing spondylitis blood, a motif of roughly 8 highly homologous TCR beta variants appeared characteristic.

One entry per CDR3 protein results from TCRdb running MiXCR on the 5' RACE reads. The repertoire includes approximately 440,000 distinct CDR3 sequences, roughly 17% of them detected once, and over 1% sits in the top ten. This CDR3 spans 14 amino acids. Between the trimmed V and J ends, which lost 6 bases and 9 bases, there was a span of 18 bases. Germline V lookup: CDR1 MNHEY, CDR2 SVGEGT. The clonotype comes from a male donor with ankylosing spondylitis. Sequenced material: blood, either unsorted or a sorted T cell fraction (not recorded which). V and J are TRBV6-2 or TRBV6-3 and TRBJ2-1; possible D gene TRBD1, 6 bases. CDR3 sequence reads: CASSRPQGPGEQFF. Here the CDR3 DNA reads TGTGCCAGCAGCCGGCCACAGGGTCCAGGTGAGCAGTTCTTC.